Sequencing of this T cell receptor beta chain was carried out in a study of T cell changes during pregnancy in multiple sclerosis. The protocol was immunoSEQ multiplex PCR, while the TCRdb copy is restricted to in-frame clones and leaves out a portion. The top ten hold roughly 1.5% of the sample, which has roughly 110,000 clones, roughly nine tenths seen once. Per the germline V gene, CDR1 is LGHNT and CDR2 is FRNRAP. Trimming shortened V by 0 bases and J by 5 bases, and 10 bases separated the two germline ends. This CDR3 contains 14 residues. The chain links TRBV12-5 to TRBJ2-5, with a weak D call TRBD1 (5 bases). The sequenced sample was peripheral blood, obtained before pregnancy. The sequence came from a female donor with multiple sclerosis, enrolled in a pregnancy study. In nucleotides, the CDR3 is TGTGCTAGTGGTTTGGTAACACAGGTGGAGACCCAGTACTTC. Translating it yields CASGLVTQVETQYF. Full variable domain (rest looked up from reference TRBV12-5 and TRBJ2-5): DARVTQTPRHKVTEMGQEVTMRCQPILGHNTVFWYRQTMMQGLELLAYFRNRAPLDDSGMPKDRFSAEMPDATLATLKIQPSEPRDSAVYFCASGLVTQVETQYFGPGTRLLVL.